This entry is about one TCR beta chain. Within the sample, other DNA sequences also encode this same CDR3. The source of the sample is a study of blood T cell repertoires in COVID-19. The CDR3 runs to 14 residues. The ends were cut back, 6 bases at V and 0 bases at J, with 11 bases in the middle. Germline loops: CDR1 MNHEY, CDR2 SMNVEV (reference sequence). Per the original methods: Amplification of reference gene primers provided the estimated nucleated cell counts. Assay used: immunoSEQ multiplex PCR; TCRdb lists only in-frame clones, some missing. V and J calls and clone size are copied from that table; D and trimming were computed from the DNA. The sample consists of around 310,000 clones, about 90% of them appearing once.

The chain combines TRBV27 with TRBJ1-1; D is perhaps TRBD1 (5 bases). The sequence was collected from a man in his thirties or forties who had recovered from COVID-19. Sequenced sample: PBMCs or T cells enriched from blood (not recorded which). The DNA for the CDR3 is TGTGCCAGCAGGTTGGGGGGAATGAACACTGAAGCTTTCTTT. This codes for CASRLGGMNTEAFF.